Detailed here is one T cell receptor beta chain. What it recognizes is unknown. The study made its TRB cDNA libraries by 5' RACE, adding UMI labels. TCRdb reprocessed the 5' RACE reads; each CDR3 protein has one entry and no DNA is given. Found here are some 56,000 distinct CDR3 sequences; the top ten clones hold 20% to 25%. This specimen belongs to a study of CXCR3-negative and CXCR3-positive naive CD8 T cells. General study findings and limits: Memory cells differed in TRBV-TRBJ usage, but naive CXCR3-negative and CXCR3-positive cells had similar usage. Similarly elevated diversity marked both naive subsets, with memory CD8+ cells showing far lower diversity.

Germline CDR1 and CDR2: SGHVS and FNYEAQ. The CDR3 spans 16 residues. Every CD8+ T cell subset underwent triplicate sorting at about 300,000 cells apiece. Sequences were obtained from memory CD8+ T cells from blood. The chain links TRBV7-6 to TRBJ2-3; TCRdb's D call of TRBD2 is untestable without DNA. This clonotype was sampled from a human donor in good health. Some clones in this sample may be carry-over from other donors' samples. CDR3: CASSSEVAGYTDTQYF.